This TCR beta chain comes out of a study of blood T cell repertoires in COVID-19. Clones were sequenced by immunoSEQ multiplex PCR, and TCRdb holds only the in-frame ones, with some missing. Of around 40,000 clones listed, approximately 85% are singletons. The V end was cut by 2 bases, the J end by 1 base, with 8 bases between. This CDR3 region has 14 residues. Per germline, CDR1 KGHSH and CDR2 LQKENI. The origin of this receptor is a human donor in a cohort sampled during active COVID-19. This chain uses TRBV18 with TRBJ1-1; D may be TRBD1 (5 bases). Sequencing input: peripheral blood. CDR3 coding DNA: TGTGCCAGCTCACCAGGGGGGACGAACACTGAAGCTTTCTTT. Residues: CASSPGGTNTEAFF.